These T cell receptor beta chains were read from a single sample in a study of human T cells and chemical hapten exposure. TCRdb passed the RACE reads through MiXCR, listing each CDR3 protein once. The data contain just over 70,000 distinct CDR3 sequences, around 10% of them singletons. The sample here was whole blood, taken in connection with sensitization to the hapten diphenylcyclopropenone (DPC). The source of these receptors is a woman in her forties or fifties with alopecia areata. Some clones in this sample may be carry-over from other donors' samples. Each CDR3 is given with its conserved first and last residue. A D gene is named only where the DNA matches it firmly. Where a row states a size, it is once, few, many or the class of an expanded clone; other rows omit it.

cdr3_nt	cdr3_aa	v_call	d_call	clone_size	j_call
TGTGCCAGCTCACCACCAACGACAGCCTCAGATACGCAGTATTTT	CASSPPTTASDTQYF	TRBV18	NA	many	TRBJ2-3
TGTGCCAGCAGCCCCCTTGCAGGTTCTACTAGCACAGATACGCAGTATTTT	CASSPLAGSTSTDTQYF	TRBV7-8	NA	few	TRBJ2-3
TGCGCCAGCGGTTTGACCGGGACAGGGGCGGAAAAACTGTTTTTT	CASGLTGTGAEKLFF	TRBV5-1	TRBD1	many	TRBJ1-4
TGTGCCAGCAGTTTAGCGTGGGGACAGGGGAAAGGTATTCAGCCCCAGCATTTT	CASSLAWGQGKGIQPQHF	TRBV12-3/TRBV12-4	TRBD1	many	TRBJ1-5
TGTGCCAGCTCATCCACAGGGGGGGAAGAGACCCAGTACTTC	CASSSTGGEETQYF	TRBV18	NA	NA	TRBJ2-5
TGTGCCAGCAGCAAGGGTGGGGTATACCAAGAGACCCAGTACTTC	CASSKGGVYQETQYF	TRBV9	NA	NA	TRBJ2-5
TGTGCCGGCAGCTTGCCCGATTTCCCGGGACTTATCGAGCAGTACTTC	CAGSLPDFPGLIEQYF	TRBV7-2	NA	NA	TRBJ2-7
TGCGCCAGCAGCCAAGAAAGGGCCAGCGTCGGGGGCGAGCAGTACTTC	CASSQERASVGGEQYF	TRBV4-3	NA	many	TRBJ2-7
TGTGCCAGCAGTTTATTACAGACCCTATCCTCCGAGCAGTACTTC	CASSLLQTLSSEQYF	TRBV27	NA	many	TRBJ2-7
TGTGCCAGCTCACCCGAACTCACAGATACGCAGTATTTT	CASSPELTDTQYF	TRBV18	NA	NA	TRBJ2-3
TGCGCCAGCGCGGGGGGGTCCGGAGAGACCCAGTACTTC	CASAGGSGETQYF	TRBV4-1	TRBD2	few	TRBJ2-5
TGTGCCAGCCGCCGGACTAGCGGGAGTGTCGGCACCGGGGAGCTGTTTTTT	CASRRTSGSVGTGELFF	TRBV9	TRBD2	many	TRBJ2-2
TGTGCCAGCAGTTTGACAGGGGGCCGTCAGCCCCAGCATTTT	CASSLTGGRQPQHF	TRBV12-3/TRBV12-4	TRBD1	few	TRBJ1-5
TGTGCCAGCAGCCCCGGACAGCTAGACAATGAGCAGTTCTTC	CASSPGQLDNEQFF	TRBV28	NA	many	TRBJ2-1
TGCAGTGCTAGATCACATATTGGCGATAATTCACCCCTCCACTTT	CSARSHIGDNSPLHF	TRBV20-1	NA	NA	TRBJ1-6
TGTGCCAGCCGCCAGGTGCGGGGGACTAGCGGGGGAATTGCGAGGACGCAGTATTTT	CASRQVRGTSGGIARTQYF	TRBV12-3/TRBV12-4	TRBD2	many	TRBJ2-3
TGTGCCAGCAGCTTAGCCCTCTTAACGACAGGGCCTGGGGACACTGAAGCTTTCTTT	CASSLALLTTGPGDTEAFF	TRBV7-9	TRBD1	many	TRBJ1-1
TGCAGTGCTCCGGGGTCTGGGGTTGATTACACTGAAGCTTTCTTT	CSAPGSGVDYTEAFF	TRBV20-1	NA	many	TRBJ1-1
TGTGCCGCCGGGACTCTTCTAGATGGCTACACCTTC	CAAGTLLDGYTF	TRBV6-5	NA	many	TRBJ1-2
TGTGCCAGCCATCGGAGTAATCAGCCCCAGCATTTT	CASHRSNQPQHF	TRBV28	NA	few	TRBJ1-5
TGTGCCAGCGCTGGGGGAGACTCCTACGAGCAGTACTTC	CASAGGDSYEQYF	TRBV6-2/TRBV6-3	NA	NA	TRBJ2-7
TGTGCCAGCAGCTTATCGTGGAGCTCTGGGGCCAACGTCCTGACTTTC	CASSLSWSSGANVLTF	TRBV7-2	NA	NA	TRBJ2-6
TGCAGCGTTTCACAGGGGTTCCCCTACGAGCAGTACTTC	CSVSQGFPYEQYF	TRBV29-1	TRBD1	many	TRBJ2-7
TGTGCCAGTAGTATGAAAGTTAGGACGGGGGGTGAGCAGTTCTTC	CASSMKVRTGGEQFF	TRBV19	TRBD2	NA	TRBJ2-1
TGTGCCACCTGCGGGTCCGCGGGACTAGCGGAATACAATGAGCAGTTCTTC	CATCGSAGLAEYNEQFF	TRBV11-2	TRBD2	many	TRBJ2-1
TGTGCCTGCAACCCCCGGCGGGAGCAACAGGAGACCCAGTACTTC	CACNPRREQQETQYF	TRBV28	TRBD2	many	TRBJ2-5
TGTGCCAGCAGCTCTAGGGGTAGAGCTGAAGCTTTCTTT	CASSSRGRAEAFF	TRBV3-1	NA	NA	TRBJ1-1
TGCGCCAGCAGCCGGGGTCCCGGCGGCCTTAATGAAAAACTGTTTTTT	CASSRGPGGLNEKLFF	TRBV4-1	NA	few	TRBJ1-4